These 10 T cell receptor beta chains came from one sample sequenced in a study of cytomegalovirus exposure and HLA in healthy donors. Amplification used 60 Vbeta primers and 13 Jbeta primers. Assay used: immunoSEQ multiplex PCR; TCRdb lists only in-frame clones, some missing. Here the sample spans roughly 120,000 clones, 70% to 85% being singletons. The sample taken for sequencing was PBMCs. The receptor set was obtained from a man in his fifties or sixties in good health and CMV-seropositive.

This sequence joins TRBV5-1 and TRBJ1-1; the match to TRBD1 covers 8 bases. The V and J ends lost 4 bases and 4 bases, in that order; junction bases with no gene match: 9. The CDR3 is 15 residues long. CDR1 and CDR2 (germline): SGHRS, YFSETQ. Here the CDR3 reads CASSVLGQEGTEAFF. The CDR3, as DNA: TGCGCCAGCAGCGTCCTGGGACAGGAGGGCACTGAAGCTTTCTTT. Full variable domain (outside the CDR3, taken from reference TRBV5-1 and TRBJ1-1): KAGVTQTPRYLIKTRGQQVTLSCSPISGHRSVSWYQQTPGQGLQFLFEYFSETQRNKGNFPGRFSGRQFSNSRSEMNVSTLELGDSALYLCASSVLGQEGTEAFFGQGTRLTVV.

The chain combines TRBV5-8 with TRBJ1-1; D gene unclear. The V end was cut by 0 bases, the J end by 8 bases, with 14 bases between. The germline V gene has CDR1 SGHTS and CDR2 YDEGEE. The CDR3 sequence is 14 residues long. The CDR3 region is CASSLVIGGLEAFF. Here the CDR3 DNA reads TGTGCCAGCAGCTTGGTAATTGGTGGCCTGGAAGCTTTCTTT.

The chain carries TRBV13 and TRBJ2-7; D is possibly TRBD2 (6 bases). Trimming shortened V by 5 bases and J by 7 bases, and 21 bases separated the two germline ends. CDR1 PRHDT and CDR2 FYEKMQ come from the germline V gene (reference sequence). The CDR3 consists of 15 residues. The CDR3 DNA reads as TGTGCCAGCAGCAAAGGCGGGGAAGGGGCTCGGGAGCAGTACTTC. Its translation is CASSKGGEGAREQYF. The whole variable domain, remainder taken from reference TRBV13 and TRBJ2-7, is AAGVIQSPRHLIKEKRETATLKCYPIPRHDTVYWYQQGPGQDPQFLISFYEKMQSDKGSIPDRFSAQQFSDYHSELNMSSLELGDSALYFCASSKGGEGAREQYFGPGTRLTVT.

The J gene is TRBJ2-3, the V gene TRBV7-2; D is uncertain. Germline assignment: CDR1 SGHTA and CDR2 FQGNSA. The CDR3 has 15 amino acids. Trimming pared 5 bases from V and 0 bases from J, leaving 12 bases between. CDR3 protein: CASSPLAFSTDTQYF. In DNA, the CDR3 is TGTGCCAGCAGCCCTCTGGCCTTTAGCACAGATACGCAGTATTTT.

This chain uses TRBV10-3 with TRBJ1-2; 9 nucleotides line up with TRBD1. Germline CDR1 is ENHRY and CDR2 is SYGVKD. The CDR3 spans 15 residues. V was pared by 2 bases and J by 4 bases, with 5 bases of the junction left unmatched. The DNA for the CDR3 is TGTGCCATCAGTGAGGGGACAGGGACTTTCTATGGCTACACCTTC. This codes for CAISEGTGTFYGYTF.

The chain has TRBV5-1 and TRBJ1-1; a weak D match, TRBD1 (6 bases). CDR3 size: 14 residues. Germline CDR1 is SGHRS and CDR2 is YFSETQ. V was clipped by 4 bases and J by 6 bases, with 16 bases between them. CDR3 residues: CASSLTDSSAEAFF. In nucleotides, the CDR3 is TGCGCCAGCAGCCTTACGGACAGCTCCGCTGAAGCTTTCTTT.

The V call is TRBV14, the J call TRBJ1-1; D is perhaps TRBD1 (6 bases). The CDR3 loop spans 16 amino acids. V lost 4 bases and J lost 4, with 19 bases in between. CDR1 is SGHDN and CDR2 is FVKESK in the germline V gene. CDR3 sequence (DNA): TGTGCCAGCAGCCGCCGACAGGTGGGCCTGGGCACTGAAGCTTTCTTT. It is translated as CASSRRQVGLGTEAFF.

The chain combines TRBV28 with TRBJ2-3; TRBD2 matches 11 bases. The CDR3 consists of 15 residues. CDR1 and CDR2 (germline): MDHEN, SYDVKM. V was clipped by 6 bases and J by 1 base; unmatched bases: 3. CDR3 coding DNA: TGTGCCAGCAGCCTTAGCGGGGGGGGCACAGATACGCAGTATTTT. Translated: CASSLSGGGTDTQYF.

This rearrangement joins TRBV7-8 to TRBJ2-1; D perhaps matches TRBD1 (6 bases). Germline V gene lookup returns CDR1 SGHVS and CDR2 FQNEAQ. The CDR3 length is 14 residues. V lost 1 base, J lost 4 bases, and 8 bases lay in between. Here the CDR3 DNA reads TGTGCCAGCAGCTTAGGGGGGACATACAATGAGCAGTTCTTC. Its protein is CASSLGGTYNEQFF. Filled out from reference TRBV7-8 and TRBJ2-1, the complete variable domain reads GAGVSQSPRYKVAKRGQDVALRCDPISGHVSLFWYQQALGQGPEFLTYFQNEAQLDKSGLPSDRFFAERPEGSVSTLKIQRTQQEDSAVYLCASSLGGTYNEQFFGPGTRLTVL.

This clone was seen a few times. This rearrangement joins TRBV19 to TRBJ2-1; 9 bases map to TRBD2. The CDR3 runs to 15 residues. Germline V lookup: CDR1 LNHDA, CDR2 SQIVND (reference sequence). The J segment lost 6 bases and the V segment lost 6 bases, leaving 9 bases of the junction unmatched. The DNA for the CDR3 is TGTGCCAGTAGCTCCCTAGCGGGGCCGTCCAATGAGCAGTTCTTC. Translated: CASSSLAGPSNEQFF.